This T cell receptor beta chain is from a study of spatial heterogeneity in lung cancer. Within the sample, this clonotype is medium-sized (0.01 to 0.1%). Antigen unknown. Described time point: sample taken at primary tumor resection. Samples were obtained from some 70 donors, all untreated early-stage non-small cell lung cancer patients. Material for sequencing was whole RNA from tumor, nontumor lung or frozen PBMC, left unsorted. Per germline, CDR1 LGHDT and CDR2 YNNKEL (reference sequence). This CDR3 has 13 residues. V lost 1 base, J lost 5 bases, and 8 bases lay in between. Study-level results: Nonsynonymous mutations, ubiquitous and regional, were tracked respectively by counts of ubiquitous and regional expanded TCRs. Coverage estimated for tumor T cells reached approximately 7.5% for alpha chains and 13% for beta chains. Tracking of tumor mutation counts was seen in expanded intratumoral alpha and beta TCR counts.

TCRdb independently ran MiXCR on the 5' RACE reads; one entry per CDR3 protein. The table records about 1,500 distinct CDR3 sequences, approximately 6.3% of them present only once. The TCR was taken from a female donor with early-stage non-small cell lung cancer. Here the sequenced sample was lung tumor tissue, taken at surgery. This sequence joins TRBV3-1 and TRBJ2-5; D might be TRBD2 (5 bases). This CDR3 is CASSQVEGETQYF. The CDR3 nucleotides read TGTGCCAGCAGCCAAGTAGAGGGTGAGACCCAGTACTTC.